The 16 T cell receptor beta chains below all came from one sample that was sequenced in a study of cytomegalovirus exposure and HLA in healthy donors. The PCR employed 60 Vbeta primers together with 13 Jbeta primers. Produced via immunoSEQ multiplex PCR; TCRdb's table is partial and in-frame only. The sample holds 90,000 to 150,000 clones; around 67% are singletons and the top ten take around 4.1%. The source material was PBMCs. The receptor source for this set is a woman aged 40 to 50 in good health and CMV-seronegative.

The V call is TRBV28, the J call TRBJ2-7; 8 nucleotides match TRBD2. Per the germline V gene, CDR1 is MDHEN and CDR2 is SYDVKM. The CDR3 consists of 18 residues. V lost 4 bases, J lost 5 bases, and 19 bases stayed unmatched. For the CDR3, the DNA is TGTGCCAGCAGTTCCCCCGGCGCGGGGGGCCCCGGTTTGAACGAGCAGTACTTC. Encoded protein: CASSSPGAGGPGLNEQYF.

CDR3 residues: CASSFSSGNTEAFF. For the CDR3, the DNA is TGTGCCAGCAGCTTCTCCTCAGGGAACACTGAAGCTTTCTTT. The V call is TRBV7-9, the J call TRBJ1-1; no clear D. Germline CDR1 reads SEHNR; CDR2 reads FQNEAQ (reference sequence). V dropped 3 bases and J dropped 1 base, with 9 bases sitting between them. CDR3 length equals 14 residues.

This chain connects TRBV6-5 to TRBJ2-5; 12 bases fit TRBD2. Germline-derived CDR1 and CDR2 are MNHEY and SVGAGI. The trim removed 4 bases at V and 5 bases at J, leaving 5 bases unmatched. The CDR3 extends over 15 amino acids. For the CDR3, the DNA is TGTGCCAGCAGTTCCTCCGGGACTAGCGGGGAGACCCAGTACTTC. Amino acids: CASSSSGTSGETQYF.

The chain uses TRBV6-5 and TRBJ2-1, with 7 bases matching TRBD1. Looked up from germline, CDR1 is MNHEY and CDR2 is SVGAGI. V shed 7 bases, J shed 0 bases, and the junction held 6 bases outside the gene matches. The CDR3 spans 15 residues. DNA of the CDR3: TGTGCCAGCACGCCGGGACAGAGCTCCTACAATGAGCAGTTCTTC. Protein: CASTPGQSSYNEQFF.

This chain uses TRBV6-6 with TRBJ1-6, with 9 bases matching TRBD1. Germline V gene lookup returns CDR1 MNHNY and CDR2 SVGAGI (reference sequence). V shed 7 bases and J 6 bases; nucleotides not matched to a gene: 7. The length of the CDR3 is 15 residues. CDR3 nucleotides: TGTGCCAGCACTCCGGGACAGGGCCTTAATTCACCCCTCCACTTT. Its protein is CASTPGQGLNSPLHF.

The CDR3 sequence is CASSPSGGSKGFF. CDR3 coding DNA: TGTGCCAGTAGCCCATCGGGGGGGTCCAAGGGTTTCTTT. This chain connects TRBV19 to TRBJ1-1, with a weak D call TRBD1 (5 bases). Trimming took 6 bases from V and 13 from J, leaving 21 bases between them. Germline V gene data show CDR1 as LNHDA and CDR2 as SQIVND (reference sequence). This CDR3 spans 13 amino acids.

The chain combines TRBV5-1 with TRBJ2-1, with TRBD1 matching 7 bases. The germline V gene encodes CDR1 SGHRS and CDR2 YFSETQ. The CDR3 extends over 14 amino acids. J lost 7 bases, V lost 0 bases, and 4 bases had no gene match. DNA of the CDR3: TGCGCCAGCAGCTTGGGGCCACAGGGGAATGAGCAGTTCTTC. Its protein product is CASSLGPQGNEQFF.

V gene TRBV6-1 combines with J gene TRBJ2-2, with D possibly matching TRBD2 (6 bases). V lost 6 bases, J lost 5 bases, and 13 bases lay in between. The CDR3 extends over 14 amino acids. CDR1 is MNHNS and CDR2 is SASEGT in the germline V gene. This chain's CDR3 is CASRDWAGTGELFF. The CDR3 nucleotides are TGTGCCAGCAGGGACTGGGCGGGAACCGGGGAGCTGTTTTTT.

V gene TRBV9 combines with J gene TRBJ2-2, with a tentative D call TRBD1 (7 bases). Germline V gene sequence: CDR1 SGDLS, CDR2 YYNGEE. The CDR3 consists of 15 residues. Trimming shortened V by 0 bases and J by 5 bases, and 11 bases separated the two germline ends. The chain's CDR3 is CASSVVQGGTGELFF. As DNA, the CDR3 is TGTGCCAGCAGCGTAGTGCAGGGGGGAACCGGGGAGCTGTTTTTT.

This clone was detected only a few times. The chain uses TRBV7-9 and TRBJ1-1; 7 bases fit TRBD1. The CDR3 sequence is 15 residues long. Germline V lookup: CDR1 SEHNR, CDR2 FQNEAQ (reference sequence). Germline trimming cut 5 bases from V and 11 bases from J; bases unmatched to any gene: 17. CDR3 nucleotide sequence: TGTGCCAGCAGCAAGACTCCGGGACAGCAAAAGGGGGCTTTCTTT. This translates into CASSKTPGQQKGAFF.

The V gene is TRBV19, the J gene TRBJ2-3; 9 bases are shared with TRBD2. The V segment lost 7 bases and the J segment 1 base; nucleotides outside the gene matches: 9. The V gene's germline CDR1 is LNHDA and CDR2 SQIVND (reference sequence). The CDR3 length is 16 residues. For the CDR3, the DNA is TGTGCCAGTACCCTTAGCGGGGGTCTTGGCACAGATACGCAGTATTTT. It encodes CASTLSGGLGTDTQYF.

The chain is built from TRBV29-1 and TRBJ1-2; 8 positions agree with TRBD1. CDR1 is SQVTM, CDR2 ANQGSEA, per germline. This CDR3 contains 13 residues. The ends lost 3 bases at V and 5 bases at J; junction bases unmatched: 5. The CDR3 sequence: CSVDGQGGYGYTF. As DNA, the CDR3 is TGCAGCGTTGACGGACAGGGAGGGTATGGCTACACCTTC.

This clone is a singleton in its sample. The J gene is TRBJ2-1, the V gene TRBV27, with D maybe TRBD2 (6 bases). V dropped 5 bases and J dropped 0 bases, with 11 bases sitting between them. This CDR3 contains 15 residues. Per germline, CDR1 MNHEY and CDR2 SMNVEV (reference sequence). The CDR3 region is CASSLDGSSYNEQFF. The CDR3, as DNA: TGTGCCAGCAGTCTGGACGGGAGCTCCTACAATGAGCAGTTCTTC.

The chain joins TRBV11-2 to TRBJ1-2; D gene ambiguous. V lost 4 bases and J 0 bases, leaving 12 bases between the germline ends. Germline V gene lookup returns CDR1 SGHAT and CDR2 FQNNGV. This CDR3 has 15 amino acids. This CDR3 reads CASSSPRSANYGYTF. The CDR3 DNA reads as TGTGCCAGCAGCTCACCCCGATCAGCTAACTATGGCTACACCTTC.

The chain has TRBV7-2 and TRBJ1-4; 9 nucleotides align to TRBD1. CDR3 length: 15 residues. The V gene end was trimmed by 5 bases and the J gene end by 6 bases; junction bases not matched to a gene: 7. Germline V gene data show CDR1 as SGHTA and CDR2 as FQGNSA. The CDR3 nucleotides read TGTGCCAGCAGCCAAGACAGGGGGTGGGATGAAAAACTGTTTTTT. Amino acid sequence: CASSQDRGWDEKLFF.

This chain joins TRBV7-2 and TRBJ2-7, with D maybe TRBD1 (6 bases). The CDR3 sequence is 13 residues long. V was cut by 5 bases and J by 2 bases, with 10 bases left in between. Germline V gene sequence: CDR1 SGHTA, CDR2 FQGNSA. This CDR3 reads CASSLDSTYEQYF. The CDR3 DNA reads TGTGCCAGCAGCCTGGACAGTACCTACGAGCAGTACTTC. The whole variable domain, filled in from reference TRBV7-2 and TRBJ2-7, reads GAGVSQSPSNKVTEKGKDVELRCDPISGHTALYWYRQSLGQGLEFLIYFQGNSAPDKSGLPSDRFSAERTGGSVSTLTIQRTQQEDSAVYLCASSLDSTYEQYFGPGTRLTVT.